Listed here are 17 T cell receptor beta chains from one sample, sequenced in a study of cytomegalovirus exposure and HLA in healthy donors. The PCR used 60 Vbeta and 13 Jbeta primers. TCRdb's copy holds only in-frame clones and misses some; the assay was immunoSEQ multiplex PCR. The table lists 210,000 or so clones, around four fifths of them singletons. Sequencing was carried out using PBMCs. The receptors originated from a boy between 2 and 10 years old in good health and CMV-seronegative.

The rearrangement links TRBV11-2 to TRBJ2-5; unclear D gene. The J call may not be correct, given that the DNA end is closer to TRBJ2-7. CDR1 SGHAT and CDR2 FQNNGV come from the germline V gene. The CDR3 loop spans 11 amino acids. CDR3: CASSDIYEQYF. The CDR3 DNA follows: TGTGCCAGCAGCGACATCTACGAGCAGTACTTC.

This chain uses TRBV5-6 with TRBJ2-5; TRBD1 agrees at 7 bases. Trimming at V came to 1 base and at J to 3 bases, leaving 9 bases not matched to a gene. Germline V gene data show CDR1 as SGHDT and CDR2 as YYEEEE. This CDR3 comprises 16 residues. The CDR3 DNA reads as TGTGCCAGCAGCTTGTGGTGGGACAGACTTGAAGAGACCCAGTACTTC. As protein: CASSLWWDRLEETQYF.

The genes are TRBV15 and TRBJ1-2; possibly TRBD1 for D (5 bases). The V gene lost 4 bases and the J gene lost 7 bases, with 16 bases spanning the gap. Looked up from germline, CDR1 is LNHNV and CDR2 is YYDKDF (reference sequence). The CDR3 spans 14 residues. CDR3: CATSKGLGGTGYTF. Here the CDR3 DNA reads TGTGCCACCAGCAAGGGACTTGGGGGGACTGGCTACACCTTC. Filled out from reference TRBV15 and TRBJ1-2, the complete variable domain reads DAMVIQNPRYQVTQFGKPVTLSCSQTLNHNVMYWYQQKSSQAPKLLFHYYDKDFNNEADTPDNFQSRRPNTSFCFLDIRSPGLGDTAMYLCATSKGLGGTGYTFGSGTRLTVV.

The chain links TRBV29-1 to TRBJ1-1; D remains unclear. CDR1 SQVTM and CDR2 ANQGSEA come from the germline V gene. The CDR3 sequence is 12 residues long. Trimming shortened V by 2 bases and J by 5 bases, and 9 bases separated the two germline ends. The CDR3 spells CSVEKGGTEAFF. The CDR3 DNA is TGCAGCGTTGAAAAGGGAGGGACTGAAGCTTTCTTT.

The chain employs TRBV18 and TRBJ2-1, with D unclear. The CDR3 runs 16 residues. The V end lost 3 bases, the J end lost 0 bases, and 12 bases lay between the germline ends. Germline V gene sequence: CDR1 KGHSH, CDR2 LQKENI. CDR3 residues: CASSPPSALSYNEQFF. The CDR3 DNA follows: TGTGCCAGCTCACCCCCCAGCGCCCTCTCCTACAATGAGCAGTTCTTC.

The CDR3 spells CASINGLVTTGELFF. CDR3 in DNA: TGTGCCAGCATTAATGGACTAGTTACCACCGGGGAGCTGTTTTTT. V gene TRBV6-1 combines with J gene TRBJ2-2; 7 positions agree with TRBD2. CDR1 MNHNS and CDR2 SASEGT come from the germline V gene. The CDR3 length is 15 residues. The trim removed 7 bases at V and 4 bases at J, leaving 9 bases unmatched.

The V and J genes are TRBV7-2 and TRBJ2-4; 7 bases are a match to TRBD1. The length of the CDR3 is 16 residues. Germline V gene sequence: CDR1 SGHTA, CDR2 FQGNSA. With 1 base clipped from V and 0 bases from J, the junction kept 3 bases outside the gene matches. In DNA, the CDR3 is TGTGCCAGCAGCTTAGTAAGGGGGCAAGCCAAAAACATTCAGTACTTC. As protein: CASSLVRGQAKNIQYF. Drawing the rest from reference TRBV7-2 and TRBJ2-4, the complete variable domain is GAGVSQSPSNKVTEKGKDVELRCDPISGHTALYWYRQSLGQGLEFLIYFQGNSAPDKSGLPSDRFSAERTGGSVSTLTIQRTQQEDSAVYLCASSLVRGQAKNIQYFGAGTRLSVL.

The J gene is TRBJ2-3, the V gene TRBV29-1; no clear D gene. The V gene's germline CDR1 is SQVTM and CDR2 ANQGSEA. V was trimmed by 4 bases and J by 6 bases, leaving 5 bases between them. This CDR3 has 10 residues. As DNA, the CDR3 is TGCAGCGTTGCTAGGGATACGCAGTATTTT. Residues: CSVARDTQYF.

The chain carries TRBV15 and TRBJ1-2; D is possibly TRBD1 (6 bases). The CDR3 contains 14 residues. Germline assignment: CDR1 LNHNV and CDR2 YYDKDF (reference sequence). The V end was cut by 0 bases, the J end by 8 bases, with 13 bases between. The CDR3, as DNA: TGTGCCACCAGCAGAGATGGGGCAGGGGTCGGCTACACCTTC. Protein: CATSRDGAGVGYTF.

This chain uses TRBV7-9 with TRBJ2-3; D remains ambiguous. This CDR3 has 14 amino acids. V was pared by 2 bases and J by 2 bases, with 8 bases between. CDR1 is SEHNR, CDR2 FQNEAQ, per germline (reference sequence). In nucleotides, the CDR3 is TGTGCCAGCAGCTTAAGCCTGTCCACAGATACGCAGTATTTT. Its protein is CASSLSLSTDTQYF.

The chain couples TRBV5-4 to TRBJ2-7; tentative D call: TRBD2 (6 bases). Germline lookup yields CDR1 SGHNT and CDR2 YYREEE (reference sequence). There are 13 residues in the CDR3. V lost 4 bases and J lost 5, with 13 bases in between. In DNA, the CDR3 is TGTGCCAGCAGCGGCGGGACCTCAAACGAGCAGTACTTC. It specifies CASSGGTSNEQYF.

This chain links TRBV18 with TRBJ1-2, with D possibly matching TRBD1 (6 bases). The germline V gene has CDR1 KGHSH and CDR2 LQKENI. Deletions cut 3 bases from V and 8 bases from J, with 16 bases between. The CDR3 has 14 amino acids. CDR3 protein: CASSPPQAGVGYTF. In DNA, the CDR3 is TGTGCCAGCTCACCCCCCCAGGCAGGGGTCGGCTACACCTTC.

The rearrangement joins TRBV13 to TRBJ2-7, with 10 bases lining up with TRBD1. With V trimmed by 2 bases and J by 5 bases, 6 bases remained unmatched. The germline V gene encodes CDR1 PRHDT and CDR2 FYEKMQ (reference sequence). The CDR3 runs to 15 residues. The CDR3 here is CASSLRDRGLHEQYF. CDR3 in DNA: TGTGCCAGCAGCTTAAGGGACAGGGGATTACACGAGCAGTACTTC.

V and J are TRBV7-9 and TRBJ1-2, with 9 bases matching TRBD1. Germline lookup yields CDR1 SEHNR and CDR2 FQNEAQ (reference sequence). This CDR3 spans 17 amino acids. The V segment lost 5 bases and the J segment 2 bases; nucleotides outside the gene matches: 12. This CDR3 is CASSPRDRVNLNYGYTF. The CDR3 nucleotides are TGTGCCAGCAGCCCCCGGGACAGGGTAAACTTAAACTATGGCTACACCTTC.

The chain recombines TRBV13 with TRBJ2-5; TRBD1 matches 8 bases. Unmatched junction bases numbered 5, after V lost 3 bases and J lost 5 bases. The CDR3 sequence is 14 residues long. The germline V gene encodes CDR1 PRHDT and CDR2 FYEKMQ (reference sequence). CDR3 amino acids: CASSFPGGAETQYF. DNA for the CDR3: TGTGCCAGCAGCTTCCCAGGGGGCGCGGAGACCCAGTACTTC.

This clone has a single count. The rearrangement joins TRBV7-9 to TRBJ2-7; 8 bases line up with TRBD1. CDR3 size: 14 residues. J was trimmed by 5 bases and V by 4 bases; bases with no gene match: 7. CDR1 is SEHNR and CDR2 is FQNEAQ in the germline V gene (reference sequence). The CDR3 protein is CASSYRDRSNEQYF. The CDR3 nucleotides are TGTGCCAGCAGCTACCGGGACAGGTCCAACGAGCAGTACTTC.

This clone was picked up one time. V and J are TRBV19 and TRBJ1-6; D is uncertain. The CDR3 totals 12 residues. Between the trimmed V and J ends, which lost 6 bases and 9 bases, there was a span of 9 bases. CDR1 and CDR2 (germline): LNHDA, SQIVND (reference sequence). CDR3 DNA: TGTGCCAGTAGGACAAATCTTTCACCCCTCCACTTT. Translation: CASRTNLSPLHF.